Detailed here is one T cell receptor (beta chain). This sample is drawn from a study of cytotoxic CD8 clonotypes in ibrutinib-treated CLL. V shed 1 base and J shed 5 bases, with 11 bases lying between them. Germline-derived CDR1 and CDR2 are SEHNR and FQNEAQ (reference sequence). The CDR3 runs to 14 residues. Sequenced by immunoSEQ multiplex PCR; TCRdb stores in-frame clones only, minus some. The sample records around 300,000 clones, roughly 80% being singletons. The V call is TRBV7-9, the J call TRBJ1-2, with D perhaps matching TRBD1 (5 bases). The TCR sequence derives from a human donor with chronic lymphocytic leukemia. Sequencing was performed on PBMCs, taken before ibrutinib treatment. The CDR3 DNA reads TGTGCCAGCAGCTTAGGGGGGGAAGCTTATGGCTACACCTTC. It translates to CASSLGGEAYGYTF. The full variable domain, rest sourced from reference TRBV7-9 and TRBJ1-2, is DTGVSQNPRHKITKRGQNVTFRCDPISEHNRLYWYRQTLGQGPEFLTYFQNEAQLEKSRLLSDRFSAERPKGSFSTLEIQRTEQGDSAMYLCASSLGGEAYGYTFGSGTRLTVV.